The rows below give T cell receptor beta chains drawn from one sample of a study of CD8+ T cells in alopecia areata. The method was immunoSEQ multiplex PCR; TCRdb's version includes in-frame clones alone and lacks a portion of them. The repertoire consists of some 42,000 clones, with more than 90% occurring once and the leading ten covering approximately 17%. The sequenced sample was CD8+ T cells sorted from blood, obtained at week 24, from a patient treated with tofacitinib. These receptors all come from a human donor with alopecia areata. The CDR3 runs from the conserved cysteine through the conserved F or W. Fields, in order: D gene, clone size, J gene, V gene, CDR3 length, CDR3 DNA, CDR3 protein. The D gene is left open where the match is weak. Not all rows give a size; the values are once, few, many and, for expanded clones, a class.

.,.,TRBJ2-7,TRBV7-9,13,TGTGCCAGCAGCGCGGGGTCCACGTACGAGCAGTACTTC,CASSAGSTYEQYF
.,.,TRBJ2-7,TRBV2,12,TGTGCCAGCAACCCACACTCCTACGAGCAGTACTTC,CASNPHSYEQYF
.,.,TRBJ2-7,TRBV4-1,13,TGCGCCAGCAGGCCTGACGGAACCTACGAGCAGTACTTC,CASRPDGTYEQYF
TRBD2,.,TRBJ2-1,TRBV25-1,17,TGTGCCAGCAGTGAATATCTAGCGGGGGGAACCTACAATGAGCAGTTCTTC,CASSEYLAGGTYNEQFF
.,.,TRBJ2-1,TRBV27,20,TGTGCCAGCAGACTCCGGACCGGCCTCAACACTATCTGGACCTACAATGAGCAGTTCTTC,CASRLRTGLNTIWTYNEQFF
TRBD2,.,TRBJ2-3,TRBV12-5,15,TGTGCTAGTGGTTCCCCGACTAGCGGGGGTATCACGCAGTATTTT,CASGSPTSGGITQYF
.,.,TRBJ2-3,TRBV29-1,16,TGCAGCGTCGCCAATACGAGCGGGTTCCCCACAGATACGCAGTATTTT,CSVANTSGFPTDTQYF
TRBD1,.,TRBJ1-1,TRBV4-1,16,TGCGCCAGCAGCCAAGCCCCAGGACAGGGATTGACTGAAGCTTTCTTT,CASSQAPGQGLTEAFF
TRBD1,.,TRBJ2-7,TRBV7-2,14,TGTGCCAGCAGTTCAGGGGGACCGACCTACGAGCAGTACTTC,CASSSGGPTYEQYF
.,once,TRBJ2-5,TRBV28,13,TGTGCCAGCAGCCCCCCGCTCCAGGGAACCCAGTACTTC,CASSPPLQGTQYF
.,.,TRBJ2-7,TRBV4-1,14,TGCGCCAGCAGCCTGCAGGGGAGCTCCTACGAGCAGTACTTC,CASSLQGSSYEQYF
.,.,TRBJ2-5,TRBV7-2,16,TGTGCCAGCAGACAAACCCCCCTAGCGACTCAAGAGACCCAGTACTTC,CASRQTPLATQETQYF
.,.,TRBJ2-3,TRBV7-9,12,TGTGCCAGCAGCTTAGGCTCGGGCACGCAGTATTTT,CASSLGSGTQYF
TRBD1,.,TRBJ2-1,TRBV7-7,16,TGTGCTAGCAGCTTAGAAGGACAGGGGAAGTACAATGAGCAGTTCTTC,CASSLEGQGKYNEQFF
.,.,TRBJ2-1,TRBV29-1,14,TGCAGCGTTGAAGGCAGGTTGAAGGGCAATGAGCAGTTCTTC,CSVEGRLKGNEQFF
.,.,TRBJ1-5,TRBV10-3,15,TGTGCCATCAGTGAGGGGGGGGGTAGCAATCAGCCCCAGCATTTT,CAISEGGGSNQPQHF
.,.,TRBJ2-4,TRBV7-9,14,TGTGCCAGCAGCCACGAGGGTGAATCGAACATTCAGTACTTC,CASSHEGESNIQYF
TRBD2,few,TRBJ2-2,TRBV11-2,17,TGTGCCAGCAGCCAGGGGACTAGCGGGGGTAGAGGCGGGGAGCTGTTTTTT,CASSQGTSGGRGGELFF
.,.,TRBJ2-2,TRBV19,13,TGTGCCAGTAGTAGGGAGAACACCGGGGAGCTGTTTTTT,CASSRENTGELFF
.,once,TRBJ1-1,TRBV2,13,TGTGCCAGCAGTGCCGGGGGGAACACTGAAGCTTTCTTT,CASSAGGNTEAFF
TRBD1,.,TRBJ2-1,TRBV9,15,TGTGCCAGCAGCATGGGACAGGGGGTGTACAATGAGCAGTTCTTC,CASSMGQGVYNEQFF
.,.,TRBJ1-1,TRBV4-1,16,TGCGCCAGCAGCCAAGTATATCCCGGTGAGGACACTGAAGCTTTCTTT,CASSQVYPGEDTEAFF
.,.,TRBJ2-1,TRBV27,15,TGTGCCAGCAGTTTAAGCGCAGGGTACTACAATGAGCAGTTCTTC,CASSLSAGYYNEQFF
.,.,TRBJ1-1,TRBV6-4,14,TGTGCCAGCAGTGACGGGGATGACAACACTGAAGCTTTCTTT,CASSDGDDNTEAFF
TRBD2,once,TRBJ2-7,TRBV30,12,TGTGCCTGGACTAGCGGAACCTACGAGCAGTACTTC,CAWTSGTYEQYF
.,.,TRBJ2-7,TRBV7-8,13,TGTGCCAGCAGCTTAGAAAGCTCCTACGAGCAGTACTTC,CASSLESSYEQYF
.,.,TRBJ2-1,TRBV7-9,15,TGTGCCAGCAGCCCCGGGGGCTACTCCTACAATGAGCAGTTCTTC,CASSPGGYSYNEQFF
TRBD2,.,TRBJ2-1,TRBV7-9,15,TGTGCCAGCAGCTTCCCTAGCGGGGTCTACAATGAGCAGTTCTTC,CASSFPSGVYNEQFF
.,.,TRBJ2-7,TRBV5-6,13,TGTGCCAGCAGTTGGGGGAAAAACTACGAGCAGTACTTC,CASSWGKNYEQYF
.,once,TRBJ2-3,TRBV28,16,TGTGCCAGCAGTTTAACTAGCACGTGGGGCACAGATACGCAGTATTTT,CASSLTSTWGTDTQYF
.,.,TRBJ2-5,TRBV28,16,TGTGCCAGCAGTTTACCCCCTGGGGAGGTTCAAGAGACCCAGTACTTC,CASSLPPGEVQETQYF
.,.,TRBJ2-6,TRBV6-4,16,TGTGCCAGCAGTGAATCTCAGGTGTCTGGGGCCAACGTCCTGACTTTC,CASSESQVSGANVLTF
.,.,TRBJ2-1,TRBV19,13,TGTGCCAGTACCCGCGCCCCTTACAATGAGCAGTTCTTC,CASTRAPYNEQFF
TRBD1,.,TRBJ2-7,TRBV7-9,14,TGTGCCAGCAGCTTTCGGGACAGGGTCTACGAGCAGTACTTC,CASSFRDRVYEQYF
.,.,TRBJ2-1,TRBV5-1,14,TGCGCCAGCAGCCCCGGGACAACCTACAATGAGCAGTTCTTC,CASSPGTTYNEQFF
.,.,TRBJ2-7,TRBV9,14,TGTGCCAGCAGCGTAGATTCAGGAGCGAGGGAGCAGTACTTC,CASSVDSGAREQYF
TRBD2,.,TRBJ2-7,TRBV7-9,14,TGTGCCAGCAGCACCCGCGGGGGGAGCTACGAGCAGTACTTC,CASSTRGGSYEQYF